This TCR beta chain was captured in a study of T cells in Graves' hyperthyroidism and ophthalmopathy. The CDR3 runs to 15 residues. Germline V gene data show CDR1 as SGHAT and CDR2 as FQDESV (reference sequence). Broader study findings: Among clonotypes expanded in thyroid above 0.001, most were also found in blood.

This clonotype was detected only a few times. What it recognizes is unknown. An end of the junction differs from the germline gene, which may be a read error. Authors of the study amplified TCR beta CDR3 regions from RNA transcripts. The HTBI primer set was used in a first-round RT-PCR of the TCR CDR3. Each CDR3 protein gets one entry after TCRdb re-called the multiplex PCR reads with MiXCR. The sample consists of some 490,000 distinct CDR3 sequences, around a fifth of them appearing once. The J gene is TRBJ2-7, the V gene TRBV11-1, with TRBD1 matching 8 bases. The sample consisted of blood. This TCR was sampled from a woman in her 70s with Graves' ophthalmopathy. CDR3 bases: TGTGCCAGCAGCTTAGCGACGGGACAGGCCTATGAGCAGTACTTC. It is translated as CASSLATGQAYEQYF.